A single sample gave rise to the 10 T cell receptor beta chains below, sequenced in a study of blood T cell repertoires in COVID-19. Method: immunoSEQ multiplex PCR; TCRdb's copy keeps in-frame clones and lacks some. The sample holds about 200,000 clones, roughly 82% seen once. The sequenced sample was PBMCs or T cells enriched from blood (not recorded which). The source of these receptors is a man between 35 and 55 years old who had recovered from COVID-19.

The chain links TRBV29-1 to TRBJ1-4; 8 bases agree with TRBD1. Looked up from germline, CDR1 is SQVTM and CDR2 is ANQGSEA. There are 14 residues in the CDR3. The ends lost 4 bases at V and 3 bases at J; junction bases unmatched: 4. The CDR3 here is CSVAWTGPNEKLFF. The CDR3 DNA reads as TGCAGCGTTGCATGGACAGGGCCTAATGAAAAACTGTTTTTT.

The chain links TRBV11-2 to TRBJ2-1, with D tentatively TRBD1 (5 bases). The CDR3 has 14 residues. V lost 3 bases to trimming and J lost 0 bases, with 6 bases between them. CDR1 and CDR2 from the germline V gene are SGHAT and FQNNGV. The CDR3 sequence: CASSFRVSYNEQFF. In nucleotides, the CDR3 is TGTGCCAGCAGCTTCAGGGTCTCCTACAATGAGCAGTTCTTC.

This clone was observed once. V and J are TRBV12-5 and TRBJ2-7, with 7 bases fitting TRBD1. The CDR3 has 16 amino acids. V trimming: 3 bases; J trimming: 6 bases; junction bases outside the gene matches: 14. CDR1 and CDR2 from the germline V gene are LGHNT and FRNRAP. The CDR3 DNA reads TGTGCTAGTGGTTTCCTTACGTCCGGGACAGAAGGCGAGCAGTACTTC. Amino acid sequence: CASGFLTSGTEGEQYF.

The chain is built from TRBV3-1 (or the pseudogene TRBV3-2) and TRBJ1-2; possibly TRBD1 for D (5 bases). Trimming removed 0 bases at V and 10 bases at J, with 12 bases between. Germline values: CDR1 LGHDT, CDR2 YNNKEL (reference sequence). The length of the CDR3 is 13 residues. CDR3 region: CASSQDQQAFYTF. The CDR3 DNA sequence: TGTGCCAGCAGCCAAGATCAACAGGCCTTCTACACCTTC.

For the CDR3, the DNA is TGTGCCAGCAGCTTAAACACCAAACAGCCCCAGCATTTT. It codes for CASSLNTKQPQHF. This chain joins TRBV7-9 and TRBJ1-5; D is ambiguous. CDR3 size: 13 residues. Trimming cost V 2 bases and J 7 bases, with 9 bases left between them. Germline CDR1 and CDR2: SEHNR and FQNEAQ (reference sequence).

This clone was observed a handful of times. The chain links TRBV11-3 to TRBJ2-1, with a tentative D call TRBD2 (6 bases). The CDR3 is 16 residues long. CDR1 SGHNT and CDR2 YENEEA come from the germline V gene. V was pared by 4 bases and J by 2 bases, with 15 bases between. The CDR3 region is CASSYARGGTYNEQFF. CDR3 bases: TGTGCCAGCAGCTACGCGCGGGGCGGCACCTACAATGAGCAGTTCTTC.

The chain uses TRBV7-3 and TRBJ2-7; D is undetermined. CDR1 and CDR2 from the germline V gene are SGHTA and FQGTGA. Trimming took off 0 bases at V and 1 base at J, with 7 bases between the two ends. There are 14 residues in the CDR3. DNA of the CDR3: TGTGCCAGCAGCTTAACAACTAATTCCTACGAGCAGTACTTC. It is translated as CASSLTTNSYEQYF. Based on the CDR3 plus reference TRBV7-3 and TRBJ2-7, the full variable domain is GAGVSQTPSNKVTEKGKYVELRCDPISGHTALYWYRQSLGQGPEFLIYFQGTGAADDSGLPNDRFFAVRPEGSVSTLKIQRTERGDSAVYLCASSLTTNSYEQYFGPGTRLTVT.

The V gene is TRBV28, the J gene TRBJ1-5; 9 nucleotides align to TRBD1. This CDR3 has 15 residues. Germline assignment: CDR1 MDHEN and CDR2 SYDVKM. V lost 6 bases, J lost 8 bases, and 11 bases stayed unmatched. CDR3 sequence reads: CASRPDRGSMEPQHF. CDR3 sequence (DNA): TGTGCCAGCAGACCGGACAGGGGATCAATGGAGCCCCAGCATTTT.

This clone was picked up one time. The chain recombines TRBV30 with TRBJ2-7; 10 bases are a match to TRBD2. Germline loops: CDR1 GTSNPN, CDR2 SVGIG (reference sequence). Germline trimming cut 0 bases from V and 5 bases from J; bases unmatched to any gene: 13. The CDR3 contains 17 residues. CDR3 region: CAWSVGLAGALGDEQYF. The CDR3 DNA follows: TGTGCCTGGAGTGTTGGCCTAGCGGGAGCTTTAGGGGACGAGCAGTACTTC.

The chain has TRBV7-2 and TRBJ1-3; no clear D gene. CDR3 length: 15 amino acids. Trimming removed 3 bases at V and 1 base at J, with 10 bases between. Germline-derived CDR1 and CDR2 are SGHTA and FQGNSA. The chain's CDR3 is CASSLQVHSGNTIYF. The DNA for the CDR3 is TGTGCCAGCAGCTTGCAGGTCCATTCTGGAAACACCATATATTTT.